The sequence of this T cell receptor (beta chain) was determined in a study of CD8 T cells in Susac syndrome. In its sample, this clonotype was seen a few times. The CD8+ and CD4+ T cells were isolated magnetically using a negative isolation approach, whereas the TEMRA cells were enriched by FACS. Trimming stripped 1 base from V and 0 bases from J, with 7 bases between. CDR1 and CDR2 (germline): SGHDT, YYEEEE. CDR3 length: 14 residues. RNA, at about 0.5 to 1 ug, was reverse transcribed with random hexamers. TCRdb processed the immunoSEQ multiplex PCR reads anew with MiXCR; each CDR3 protein has one entry. The table records about 300,000 distinct CDR3 sequences, approximately 90% of them present only once.

The chain couples TRBV5-6 to TRBJ1-1; D is uncertain. Sequenced material: CD8+ T cells from PBMCs. The sequence was collected from a human donor with multiple sclerosis. Here the CDR3 reads CASSLSLVNTEAFF. CDR3 DNA: TGTGCCAGCAGCTTGTCCCTGGTGAACACTGAAGCTTTCTTT.